The 27 T cell receptor beta chains below all came from one sample that was sequenced in a study of shared T cell receptors in the human thymus. Sequencing used immunoSEQ multiplex PCR; TCRdb keeps in-frame clones, though not all of them. The profile shows 720,000 or so clones, 80% to 90% of them singletons. The same specimen was also included in a second study, on human thymus T cells.

The specimen sequenced was thymocytes. The receptor set was obtained from a girl in the first two years of life with a congenital heart defect.

The V and J genes are TRBV5-1 and TRBJ1-6, with 7 bases identical to TRBD1. CDR1 is SGHRS, CDR2 YFSETQ, per germline. V trimming: 4 bases; J trimming: 9 bases; junction bases outside the gene matches: 10. The CDR3 is made up of 15 amino acids. The CDR3 loop reads CASSPVDRRGSPLHF. The CDR3 nucleotides are TGCGCCAGCAGCCCGGTGGACAGGCGGGGTTCACCCCTCCACTTT.

This chain connects TRBV28 to TRBJ1-1, with 8 bases that match TRBD1. The CDR3 has 14 residues. CDR1 and CDR2 from the germline V gene are MDHEN and SYDVKM. V lost 6 bases and J lost 4; bases outside the gene matches: 7. DNA for the CDR3: TGTGCCAGCAGAGTGGGACAGGAGGTCACTGAAGCTTTCTTT. Its translation: CASRVGQEVTEAFF.

The genes are TRBV30 and TRBJ2-5; tentative D call: TRBD2 (5 bases). This CDR3 region has 18 residues. Germline-derived CDR1 and CDR2 are GTSNPN and SVGIG (reference sequence). V was cut by 1 base and J by 4 bases, with 25 bases left in between. CDR3 region: CAWSALWFRLTIPETQYF. The CDR3, as DNA: TGTGCCTGGAGTGCTCTCTGGTTCCGACTAACCATACCAGAGACCCAGTACTTC.

Notes on this clone: The identical CDR3 is also encoded by other nucleotide sequences in the sample. V usage is TRBV7-9 and J usage is TRBJ2-7, with D tentatively TRBD1 (6 bases). This CDR3 has 14 residues. Germline V lookup: CDR1 SEHNR, CDR2 FQNEAQ (reference sequence). Trimming removed 5 bases at V and 4 bases at J, with 15 bases between. Here the CDR3 reads CASSPRGNSYEQYF. The CDR3 DNA is TGTGCCAGCAGCCCAAGGGGGAATTCTTACGAGCAGTACTTC.

The rearrangement joins TRBV27 to TRBJ2-7; 9 bases line up with TRBD1. The V and J ends lost 5 bases and 0 bases, in that order; junction bases with no gene match: 11. This CDR3 is built from 17 residues. Germline assignment: CDR1 MNHEY and CDR2 SMNVEV (reference sequence). The CDR3 loop reads CASSPRTGAKPSYEQYF. The CDR3 region has the DNA TGTGCCAGCAGTCCTCGGACAGGGGCCAAGCCCTCCTACGAGCAGTACTTC.

The chain uses TRBV28 and TRBJ1-2, with D perhaps TRBD1 (5 bases). Germline loops: CDR1 MDHEN, CDR2 SYDVKM. V gave up 5 bases and J gave up 5 bases, with 15 bases separating them. The CDR3 contains 14 residues. The CDR3 sequence is CASSADSVPYGYTF. As DNA, the CDR3 is TGTGCCAGCAGTGCAGACAGTGTTCCTTATGGCTACACCTTC.

The CDR3 bases are TGTGCCAGCAGTTCGAGCAGGTTCTACAATGAGCAGTTCTTC. Its translation: CASSSSRFYNEQFF. The gene calls are TRBV6-5 and TRBJ2-1; no reliable D call. The V gene's germline CDR1 is MNHEY and CDR2 SVGAGI. The CDR3 runs to 14 residues. The ends were cut back, 4 bases at V and 3 bases at J, with 10 bases in the middle.

The chain employs TRBV2 and TRBJ2-1, with D possibly matching TRBD2 (7 bases). Trimming cost V 9 bases and J 9 bases, with 15 bases left between them. CDR1 SNHLY and CDR2 FYNNEI come from the germline V gene. The CDR3 extends over 12 amino acids. The CDR3 nucleotides are TGTGCCAGACGGGGGGCAGCTGGTGAGCAGTTCTTC. Translation: CARRGAAGEQFF. Combining the CDR3 with reference TRBV2 and TRBJ2-1 gives the whole variable domain EPEVTQTPSHQVTQMGQEVILRCVPISNHLYFYWYRQILGQKVEFLVSFYNNEISEKSEIFDDQFSVERPDGSNFTLKIRSTKLEDSAMYFCARRGAAGEQFFGPGTRLTVL.

CDR3 DNA sequence: TGTGCTAGTGGTTTGGCTCGGACAGGCCGAACTTTGAACACTGAAGCTTTCTTT. Protein product: CASGLARTGRTLNTEAFF. The V call is TRBV12-5, the J call TRBJ1-1; TRBD1 aligns across 7 bases. The CDR3 has 18 amino acids. V dropped 1 base and J dropped 0; count of bases not matched to a gene: 11. From germline, CDR1 is LGHNT and CDR2 FRNRAP.

The chain is built from TRBV19 and TRBJ2-5, with TRBD2 matching 11 bases. Per germline, CDR1 LNHDA and CDR2 SQIVND (reference sequence). V lost 2 bases to trimming and J lost 3 bases; unmatched junction nucleotides: 2. The CDR3 contains 15 residues. CDR3 bases: TGTGCCAGTAGTATACGTAGCGGGGGGGAAGAGACCCAGTACTTC. Residues: CASSIRSGGEETQYF.

V usage is TRBV6-4 and J usage is TRBJ1-2; D call uncertain. CDR1 and CDR2 (germline): MRHNA, SNTAGT. The CDR3 length is 15 residues. V was shortened by 3 bases and J by 6 bases, with 17 bases between the two germline ends. The CDR3 bases are TGTGCCAGCAGTGAAGCTCCGAACAGCCGGAATGGCTACACCTTC. Its protein product is CASSEAPNSRNGYTF.

V is TRBV6-1 and J is TRBJ1-6; D perhaps matches TRBD1 (6 bases). The germline V gene encodes CDR1 MNHNS and CDR2 SASEGT. This CDR3 is 11 amino acids long. With 11 bases removed from V and 7 bases from J, the gap between germline ends came to 9 bases. The CDR3 region is CAGTGNSPLHF. CDR3 nucleotides: TGTGCCGGTACAGGGAATTCACCCCTCCACTTT.

The CDR3 coding sequence is TGTGCCAGCAGCCCCTTCCCCGACAGGCACCCCTACGAGCAGTACTTC. Amino acids: CASSPFPDRHPYEQYF. V is TRBV11-1 and J is TRBJ2-7; D is possibly TRBD1 (6 bases). In germline, CDR1 is SGHAT, CDR2 FQDESV (reference sequence). This CDR3 has 16 residues. V lost 5 bases, J lost 2 bases, and 19 bases lay in between. Using reference TRBV11-1 and TRBJ2-7 for the parts outside the CDR3, the full variable domain is EAEVAQSPRYKITEKSQAVAFWCDPISGHATLYWYRQILGQGPELLVQFQDESVVDDSQLPKDRFSAERLKGVDSTLKIQPAELGDSAMYLCASSPFPDRHPYEQYFGPGTRLTVT.

This clone was detected a few times. The chain links TRBV7-9 to TRBJ2-2; TRBD2 agrees at 7 bases. The V segment lost 8 bases and the J segment 4 bases; nucleotides outside the gene matches: 10. There are 15 residues in the CDR3. Germline-derived CDR1 and CDR2 are SEHNR and FQNEAQ (reference sequence). CDR3 amino acids: CASGASGAITGELFF. CDR3 sequence (DNA): TGTGCCAGCGGCGCTAGCGGCGCCATCACCGGGGAGCTGTTTTTT.

A word on this clone: Germline and junction disagree at one end, which may indicate a read error. This rearrangement joins TRBV4-2 to TRBJ2-2; maybe TRBD2 (6 bases). CDR1 and CDR2 from the germline V gene are LGHNA and YNFKEQ. The CDR3 totals 16 residues. DNA of the CDR3: TGTGCCAGCAGCAAAGATCGGACTAACAACACCGGGGAGCTGTTTTTT. Its protein product is CASSKDRTNNTGELFF.

This clone was seen only a few times. V usage is TRBV19 and J usage is TRBJ2-7; TRBD1 matches 9 bases. The junction had 10 bases not matched to a gene; V was cut back by 7 bases and J by 6 bases. The CDR3 has 14 amino acids. Germline lookup yields CDR1 LNHDA and CDR2 SQIVND (reference sequence). The CDR3 DNA reads TGTGCCAGTAAAGCCGGGACAGGGAAAATCGAGCAGTACTTC. Translated: CASKAGTGKIEQYF.

This clone was seen a few times. The rearrangement joins TRBV4-3 to TRBJ1-2; D may be TRBD1 (6 bases). This CDR3 comprises 15 residues. Germline CDR1 reads LGHNA; CDR2 reads YSLEER. Trimming pared 4 bases from V and 0 bases from J, leaving 12 bases between. CDR3 in amino acids: CASSLGTQTNYGYTF. The CDR3 DNA follows: TGCGCCAGCAGCCTCGGGACACAAACTAACTATGGCTACACCTTC.

The chain is built from TRBV19 and TRBJ2-7; 9 positions agree with TRBD1. Per the germline V gene, CDR1 is LNHDA and CDR2 is SQIVND (reference sequence). The CDR3 contains 15 residues. The trim removed 1 base at V and 7 bases at J, leaving 8 bases unmatched. DNA for the CDR3: TGTGCCAGTAGTATAGCCCGGACAGGGGCAGAGGAGCAGTACTTC. Protein product: CASSIARTGAEEQYF.

On this clone itself: This same CDR3 is encoded by further DNA sequences in the sample. The chain is built from TRBV2 and TRBJ1-6; D perhaps matches TRBD1 (6 bases). V was trimmed by 8 bases and J by 7 bases, leaving 9 bases between them. This CDR3 has 12 residues. CDR1 is SNHLY, CDR2 FYNNEI, per germline. CDR3 bases: TGTGCCAGCTCAGGGGCAAATTCACCCCTCCACTTT. Translating gives CASSGANSPLHF. Together with reference TRBV2 and TRBJ1-6, the CDR3 gives the full variable domain: EPEVTQTPSHQVTQMGQEVILRCVPISNHLYFYWYRQILGQKVEFLVSFYNNEISEKSEIFDDQFSVERPDGSNFTLKIRSTKLEDSAMYFCASSGANSPLHFGNGTRLTVT.

The rearrangement joins TRBV28 to TRBJ1-2; 9 bases agree with TRBD1. The V segment lost 4 bases and the J segment 3 bases; nucleotides outside the gene matches: 9. From germline, CDR1 is MDHEN and CDR2 SYDVKM. This CDR3 region has 16 residues. This CDR3 is CASSSIWGDRDYGYTF. CDR3 bases: TGTGCCAGCAGTTCCATATGGGGGGACAGGGACTATGGCTACACCTTC.

DNA of the CDR3: TGTGCCAGCAGGGCCCCCATGACAGGGGTTGGCTATGGCTACACCTTC. Amino acid sequence: CASRAPMTGVGYGYTF. This chain links TRBV6-6 with TRBJ1-2, with TRBD1 identical over 8 bases. The length of the CDR3 is 16 residues. J gave up 4 bases and V 6 bases, and 13 bases lay outside the gene matches. Germline V gene data show CDR1 as MNHNY and CDR2 as SVGAGI (reference sequence).

This clone was observed once. V and J are TRBV27 and TRBJ1-5, with 8 bases fitting TRBD1. V gave up 3 bases and J gave up 4 bases; unmatched junction bases: 14. The CDR3 spans 18 residues. CDR1 MNHEY and CDR2 SMNVEV come from the germline V gene (reference sequence). The CDR3 here is CASSLVGGQRTGNQPQHF. CDR3 nucleotide sequence: TGTGCCAGCAGTTTGGTCGGTGGGCAGCGGACAGGGAATCAGCCCCAGCATTTT.

This clone was recorded a few times. The chain has TRBV20-1 and TRBJ2-1, with 7 bases fitting TRBD2. The junction had 6 bases not matched to a gene; V was cut back by 6 bases and J by 10 bases. This CDR3 region has 11 residues. Germline V gives CDR1 DFQATT, CDR2 SNEGSKA (reference sequence). The DNA for the CDR3 is TGCAGTGCGCCCCGGGGAGGGGAGCAGTTCTTC. Amino acids: CSAPRGGEQFF.

This chain connects TRBV18 to TRBJ2-3; 7 bases match TRBD2. Germline V gene data show CDR1 as KGHSH and CDR2 as LQKENI. The CDR3 contains 17 residues. V shed 3 bases and J 2 bases; nucleotides not matched to a gene: 11. The CDR3 sequence is CASSPLRDYPPTDTQYF. Here the CDR3 DNA reads TGTGCCAGCTCACCCCTCCGGGACTATCCCCCCACAGATACGCAGTATTTT.

The rearrangement joins TRBV27 to TRBJ1-5; TRBD1 matches 9 bases. V shed 4 bases and J 7 bases; nucleotides not matched to a gene: 14. Germline CDR1 and CDR2: MNHEY and SMNVEV (reference sequence). The CDR3 has 17 amino acids. CDR3 sequence reads: CASSSLRTGVGLQPQHF. DNA for the CDR3: TGTGCCAGCAGTTCACTAAGGACAGGGGTCGGGTTACAGCCCCAGCATTTT.

The V and J genes are TRBV19 and TRBJ1-5; 8 bases match TRBD1. J lost 0 bases, V lost 3 bases, and 4 bases had no gene match. The CDR3 length is 16 residues. Per germline, CDR1 LNHDA and CDR2 SQIVND (reference sequence). This chain's CDR3 is CASSIYRGGSNQPQHF. In DNA form, the CDR3 reads TGTGCCAGTAGTATTTACAGGGGGGGTAGCAATCAGCCCCAGCATTTT.

J is TRBJ2-3 and V is TRBV5-1; 15 bases fit TRBD2. Germline loops: CDR1 SGHRS, CDR2 YFSETQ. This CDR3 contains 17 residues. V lost 4 bases, J lost 4 bases, and 7 bases stayed unmatched. CDR3 bases: TGCGCCAGCAGCCCCGGACTAGCGGGGGGGCAGTCAGATACGCAGTATTTT. This codes for CASSPGLAGGQSDTQYF.